This TCR beta chain originates from a study of blood T cell repertoires in COVID-19. Overall study context: Samples taken during acute and convalescent COVID-19 were collected in the United States, Italy and Spain.

Method: immunoSEQ multiplex PCR; TCRdb's copy keeps in-frame clones and lacks some. The profile covers fewer than 350,000 clones, with roughly 93% appearing a single time and under 3% taken by the ten largest. Trimming took 3 bases from V and 6 from J, leaving 15 bases between them. CDR1 is LNHDA and CDR2 is SQIVND in the germline V gene (reference sequence). The CDR3 consists of 14 residues. Participant age was roughly 18 to 90 years, and participants resided in roughly 25 US areas. Cohorts were based on clinical histories the participants reported. This TCR was recovered from a woman aged 40 to 50 with acute COVID-19. The gene calls are TRBV19 and TRBJ2-7; D possibly corresponds to TRBD2 (6 bases). The specimen was PBMCs or T cells enriched from blood (not recorded which). This CDR3 is CASSMRRDVAEQYF. The CDR3 DNA reads as TGTGCCAGTAGTATGAGGAGGGACGTAGCCGAGCAGTACTTC.